These T cell receptor beta chains were read from a single sample in a study of response to subunit inactivated influenza vaccine. TCRdb redid the calling of the RT-PCR reads with MiXCR, one entry per CDR3 protein. The data show about 540,000 distinct CDR3 sequences, around a quarter seen once. This same sample was also part of a study on T cells expressing NK-cell markers.

Sequencing was performed on CD4+ T cells sorted from PBMCs, taken 11 to 12 days after vaccination. Receptor source: a man in his forties or fifties who received an inactivated influenza vaccine. The CDR3 runs from the conserved cysteine through the conserved F or W. D genes are given only for firm matches. For some rows the clone size is stated as once, few or many, or as a class when expanded; others skip it.

clone size: few; D gene: -; V gene: TRBV5-1; J gene: TRBJ2-3; CDR3 DNA: TGCGCCAGCAGTTTGGCTAGCGCTGGGGCAGATACGCAGTATTTT; CDR3 protein: CASSLASAGADTQYF
clone size: few; D gene: -; V gene: TRBV10-3; J gene: TRBJ2-1; CDR3 DNA: TGTGCCATCAGGAGGGGGGGGAGCTCCTACAATGAGCAGTTCTTC; CDR3 protein: CAIRRGGSSYNEQFF
clone size: -; D gene: -; V gene: TRBV6-2/TRBV6-3; J gene: TRBJ2-7; CDR3 DNA: TGTGCCAGCAGCGGACAGACCGCGGAGGTGCAGTACTTC; CDR3 protein: CASSGQTAEVQYF
clone size: few; D gene: TRBD1; V gene: TRBV5-1; J gene: TRBJ1-4; CDR3 DNA: TGCGCCAGCAGCTCGGGACAGGTTGCTAATGAAAAACTGTTTTTT; CDR3 protein: CASSSGQVANEKLFF
clone size: once; D gene: TRBD2; V gene: TRBV5-6; J gene: TRBJ2-1; CDR3 DNA: TGTGCCAGCAGCTTGGCAGTAGCGGGAAACTCCTACAATGAGCAGTTCTTC; CDR3 protein: CASSLAVAGNSYNEQFF
clone size: few; D gene: -; V gene: TRBV2; J gene: TRBJ2-1; CDR3 DNA: TGTGCCAGCGCTACAGAATACTACAATGAGCAGTTCTTC; CDR3 protein: CASATEYYNEQFF
clone size: -; D gene: TRBD1; V gene: TRBV20-1; J gene: TRBJ1-6; CDR3 DNA: TGCAGTGTCCCGGGACAGGGGAATTCACCCCTCCACTTT; CDR3 protein: CSVPGQGNSPLHF
clone size: few; D gene: TRBD1; V gene: TRBV11-2; J gene: TRBJ1-2; CDR3 DNA: TGTGCCAGCAGCTTAGTCCGAGGGACAGGGCAAGGCTACACCTTC; CDR3 protein: CASSLVRGTGQGYTF
clone size: -; D gene: TRBD2; V gene: TRBV6-2/TRBV6-3; J gene: TRBJ2-1; CDR3 DNA: TGTGCCAGCAGTAAACCGGGACTAGTGGGTCATGAGCAGTTCTTC; CDR3 protein: CASSKPGLVGHEQFF
clone size: many; D gene: TRBD1; V gene: TRBV20-1; J gene: TRBJ2-7; CDR3 DNA: TGCAGTGCAGATACAGGGGCCGCCTACGAGCAGTACTTC; CDR3 protein: CSADTGAAYEQYF
clone size: -; D gene: TRBD2; V gene: TRBV5-5; J gene: TRBJ2-1; CDR3 DNA: TGTGCCAGCAGCTTGGATTTTAGCGGGGGGGCTTCGCGGAATGAGCAGTTCTTC; CDR3 protein: CASSLDFSGGASRNEQFF
clone size: -; D gene: -; V gene: TRBV9; J gene: TRBJ2-5; CDR3 DNA: TGTGCCAGCAGCGTAGCATCGGGTTGGCAAGAGACCCAGTACTTC; CDR3 protein: CASSVASGWQETQYF
clone size: -; D gene: -; V gene: TRBV10-2; J gene: TRBJ2-7; CDR3 DNA: TGCGCCAGCAGTGAGTCGGGCTCTACCTACGAGCAGTACTTC; CDR3 protein: CASSESGSTYEQYF
clone size: -; D gene: -; V gene: TRBV20-1; J gene: TRBJ1-4; CDR3 DNA: TGCAGTGCTAGCCCGACAGCTAATGAAAAACTGTTTTTT; CDR3 protein: CSASPTANEKLFF
clone size: -; D gene: TRBD2; V gene: TRBV11-1; J gene: TRBJ2-3; CDR3 DNA: TGTGCCAGCAGCTCCTTAACGGGACTAGCGGGAGTTTCAGATACGCAGTATTTT; CDR3 protein: CASSSLTGLAGVSDTQYF
clone size: few; D gene: TRBD1; V gene: TRBV24-1; J gene: TRBJ2-2; CDR3 DNA: TGTGCCACCAGTGATCCAACAGGGGGCCTAGGTACCGGGGAGCTGTTTTTT; CDR3 protein: CATSDPTGGLGTGELFF
clone size: -; D gene: -; V gene: TRBV11-1; J gene: TRBJ2-1; CDR3 DNA: TGTGCCAGCAGCTTACTAGGGTCGGCCCTCAAAACCCACAATGAGCAGTTCTTC; CDR3 protein: CASSLLGSALKTHNEQFF
clone size: few; D gene: -; V gene: TRBV5-1; J gene: TRBJ2-3; CDR3 DNA: TGCGCCAGCAGCTTGGATACGGGCCCAGATACGCAGTATTTT; CDR3 protein: CASSLDTGPDTQYF
clone size: -; D gene: -; V gene: TRBV29-1; J gene: TRBJ1-2; CDR3 DNA: TGCAGCGTTGAACGGAATTATGGCTACACCTTC; CDR3 protein: CSVERNYGYTF
clone size: many; D gene: TRBD2; V gene: TRBV19; J gene: TRBJ2-1; CDR3 DNA: TGTGCCAGTAGTCAGCGGGGTAAGCCTTTCAATGAGCAGTTCTTC; CDR3 protein: CASSQRGKPFNEQFF
clone size: -; D gene: -; V gene: TRBV7-2; J gene: TRBJ1-2; CDR3 DNA: TGTGCCAGCAGCTTCTTCGGACAGAACTATGGCTACACCTTC; CDR3 protein: CASSFFGQNYGYTF
clone size: few; D gene: -; V gene: TRBV12-3/TRBV12-4; J gene: TRBJ1-3; CDR3 DNA: TGTGCCAGCAGTTTAATGGGACCGAACTCTGGAAACACCATATATTTT; CDR3 protein: CASSLMGPNSGNTIYF
clone size: many; D gene: TRBD1; V gene: TRBV6-1; J gene: TRBJ1-6; CDR3 DNA: TGTGCCAGCAGACACGGGACAGGGGCTTACGAAGCACCCCTCCACTTT; CDR3 protein: CASRHGTGAYEAPLHF
clone size: few; D gene: TRBD1; V gene: TRBV13; J gene: TRBJ2-7; CDR3 DNA: TGTGCCAGCAGCTCAACAGGGGGCGGCGGCTACGAGCAGTACTTC; CDR3 protein: CASSSTGGGGYEQYF
clone size: few; D gene: -; V gene: TRBV29-1; J gene: TRBJ2-7; CDR3 DNA: TGCAGCGCCACAGGGTTTCAATCCTACGAGCAGTACTTC; CDR3 protein: CSATGFQSYEQYF
clone size: -; D gene: -; V gene: TRBV25-1; J gene: TRBJ2-7; CDR3 DNA: TGTGCCAGCACCCATGCCGGGACCCTCTACGAGCAGTACTTC; CDR3 protein: CASTHAGTLYEQYF
clone size: many; D gene: TRBD2; V gene: TRBV12-3/TRBV12-4; J gene: TRBJ2-1; CDR3 DNA: TGTGCCAGCAGTTTTAGACTAGCTCTCCCTAATGAGCAGTTCTTC; CDR3 protein: CASSFRLALPNEQFF
clone size: -; D gene: -; V gene: TRBV6-1; J gene: TRBJ1-1; CDR3 DNA: TGTGCCAGCAGTCAACTAGGGATCTCTGAAGCTTTCTTT; CDR3 protein: CASSQLGISEAFF
clone size: -; D gene: -; V gene: TRBV12-3/TRBV12-4; J gene: TRBJ2-5; CDR3 DNA: TGTGCCAGCTCACAGGGTCGGGTTCAAGAGACCCAGTACTTC; CDR3 protein: CASSQGRVQETQYF
clone size: -; D gene: -; V gene: TRBV6-5; J gene: TRBJ2-7; CDR3 DNA: TGTGCCAGCAGTTACTCCTCAACAGGGACCTACGAGCAGTACTTC; CDR3 protein: CASSYSSTGTYEQYF
clone size: -; D gene: TRBD1; V gene: TRBV30; J gene: TRBJ2-5; CDR3 DNA: TGTGCCTGGAGGAAGGGACAGGCGATTGCGACCCAGTACTTC; CDR3 protein: CAWRKGQAIATQYF
clone size: -; D gene: -; V gene: TRBV18; J gene: TRBJ1-3; CDR3 DNA: TGTGCCAGCTCTCTCCTAGGGCTCGGAGGAAACACCATATATTTT; CDR3 protein: CASSLLGLGGNTIYF
clone size: -; D gene: -; V gene: TRBV2; J gene: TRBJ2-4; CDR3 DNA: TGTGCCAGCAGTGAAGCCGAGCTAGCCAAAAACATTCAGTACTTC; CDR3 protein: CASSEAELAKNIQYF
clone size: -; D gene: -; V gene: TRBV29-1; J gene: TRBJ1-2; CDR3 DNA: TGCAGCGTTGAAGCAGGGGTAGATCATGGCTACACCTTC; CDR3 protein: CSVEAGVDHGYTF
clone size: -; D gene: TRBD2; V gene: TRBV10-3; J gene: TRBJ2-7; CDR3 DNA: TGTGCCATCAGTCCCCGGACGGGAGGCTCCTACGAGCAGTACTTC; CDR3 protein: CAISPRTGGSYEQYF
clone size: few; D gene: -; V gene: TRBV7-9; J gene: TRBJ1-6; CDR3 DNA: TGTGCCAGCAGCTTAGGGACAGTGAAATCACCCCTCCACTTT; CDR3 protein: CASSLGTVKSPLHF
clone size: -; D gene: -; V gene: TRBV4-3; J gene: TRBJ1-5; CDR3 DNA: TGCGCCAGCAGCCAAGAGGCAGGGGGCAATCAGCCCCAGCATTTT; CDR3 protein: CASSQEAGGNQPQHF
clone size: few; D gene: -; V gene: TRBV19; J gene: TRBJ2-7; CDR3 DNA: TGTGCCAGTAGCCGGGCAGCCTCCTACGAGCAGTACTTC; CDR3 protein: CASSRAASYEQYF
clone size: -; D gene: -; V gene: TRBV3-1; J gene: TRBJ1-3; CDR3 DNA: TGTGCCAGCAGCCAAGACTTTGGAGGAAACACCATATATTTT; CDR3 protein: CASSQDFGGNTIYF
clone size: few; D gene: TRBD2; V gene: TRBV11-2; J gene: TRBJ2-5; CDR3 DNA: TGTGCCAGCAGCTTAGTTCCTAGCGGGAGGGGCGACCAAGAGACCCAGTACTTC; CDR3 protein: CASSLVPSGRGDQETQYF
clone size: -; D gene: -; V gene: TRBV7-3; J gene: TRBJ2-3; CDR3 DNA: TGTGCCAGCAGCTTACCGATGTATACAGATACGCAGTATTTT; CDR3 protein: CASSLPMYTDTQYF
clone size: -; D gene: TRBD2; V gene: TRBV14; J gene: TRBJ2-1; CDR3 DNA: TGTGCCAGCAGCCCTCTAACTAGCGGGGCGTACAATGAGCAGTTCTTC; CDR3 protein: CASSPLTSGAYNEQFF
clone size: once; D gene: -; V gene: TRBV5-1; J gene: TRBJ2-3; CDR3 DNA: TGCGCCAGCAGCTTGGGTCCTTTGGGCACAGATACGCAGTATTTT; CDR3 protein: CASSLGPLGTDTQYF
clone size: -; D gene: -; V gene: TRBV6-1; J gene: TRBJ1-6; CDR3 DNA: TGTGCCAGCAAAAGGGACGGCATTTCACCCCTCCACTTT; CDR3 protein: CASKRDGISPLHF